The following is a T cell receptor beta chain sequence with its context. Its antigen is undetermined. This sample stems from a study of monozygotic twins with inflammatory bowel disease. Study-level points and caveats: Inverse Simpson values showed less TCRbeta diversity in IBD patients than in their healthy co-twins. Healthy twins showed more clonotype sharing with others than IBD patients, especially patients with disease activity. A single strong clonotype or signal linked to IBD was not supported.

TCRdb re-analyzed the 5' RACE reads; it lists each CDR3 protein once, without DNA. The sample features roughly 200,000 distinct CDR3 sequences, with about 8% in its top ten. Germline V gene lookup returns CDR1 DFQATT and CDR2 SNEGSKA (reference sequence). The CDR3 runs 13 residues. Sequenced material: blood. The TCR originated in a human donor with ulcerative colitis or Crohn's disease, or a healthy co-twin of an affected twin (not recorded which). This chain joins TRBV20-1 and TRBJ1-3; the D gene TCRdb calls, TRBD1, cannot be checked with no DNA. CDR3 protein: CSARVGGGNTIYF.